A selection of T cell receptor beta chains follows, all from one sample in a study of T cells in Graves' hyperthyroidism and ophthalmopathy. TCRdb ran MiXCR on the multiplex PCR reads and lists one entry per CDR3 protein. The profile shows some 760,000 distinct CDR3 sequences, approximately 15% of them singletons. Sequences were obtained from blood. The receptors stem from a woman younger than 35 with Graves' hyperthyroidism. Both conserved end residues are trimmed from each CDR3. A row's size may be missing; if present it is once, few, many or a size class.

CDR3: ASSLAVVRPYGYT
V: TRBV7-9
size: NA

CDR3: ASSQDRVAEQY
V: TRBV3-1
size: many

CDR3: ASSVAVDYGYT
V: TRBV7-9
size: many

CDR3: ASSFFSELSEQY
V: TRBV7-8
size: many

CDR3: ASSIRRGSGNTGELF
V: TRBV19
size: NA

CDR3: ASSLSQIENTEAF
V: TRBV7-9
size: many

CDR3: ASSIVVRASGDGYT
V: TRBV19
size: NA

CDR3: ASSPRRYAFYEQY
V: TRBV27
size: many

CDR3: AWSQYTEAF
V: TRBV30
size: NA

CDR3: ASSPRGDRGNEQF
V: TRBV18
size: many

CDR3: ASSQSGTGVNGYT
V: TRBV4-3
size: NA

CDR3: ASSEAGGLAGSTGELF
V: TRBV10-2
size: NA

CDR3: ASSYSGRRTSTDTQY
V: TRBV6-2/TRBV6-3
size: NA

CDR3: AISQGAVGEQY
V: TRBV10-3
size: NA

CDR3: ASSGLAGASSYNEQF
V: TRBV10-1
size: few

CDR3: ASRSQGSGANVLT
V: TRBV27
size: few

CDR3: ASSVQGYREKLF
V: TRBV28
size: many

CDR3: ASSKRLRDRGGSNQPQH
V: TRBV6-1
size: NA

CDR3: ATSGTGAKQPQH
V: TRBV24-1
size: NA

CDR3: ASSLRGPGASNQPQH
V: TRBV7-9
size: NA

CDR3: ASSAPGTGAWDEQF
V: TRBV6-1
size: NA

CDR3: ASSPQGAGYT
V: TRBV18
size: many

CDR3: ASGGRGSYEQY
V: TRBV5-8
size: many

CDR3: ASSSGGGSYNEQY
V: TRBV27
size: NA